This TCR beta chain was recorded in a study of T cells after yellow fever vaccination. Study information: Preparation used SMART-Seq v4 Ultra Low Input for the low-cell-number fractions. Regarding the study as a whole: One caveat is that FACS-sorted repertoires could contain abundant clonotypes contaminating from the bulk population. Clones that expanded after primary vaccination mostly reappeared after the booster (less than 98% CD4, around 87% CD8).

Points on this clonotype: What it recognizes is unknown.

Template switching with 5'RACE generated the TCR cDNA and added a universal primer site and UMIs. TCRdb ran MiXCR on the 5' RACE reads and lists one entry per CDR3 protein. The data contain 400,000 to 450,000 distinct CDR3 sequences, around 19% of them seen just once; the ten biggest clones take up 18%. V shed 4 bases and J shed 9 bases, with 10 bases lying between them. Germline-derived CDR1 and CDR2 are SGHTA and FQGNSA. The CDR3 covers 12 residues. The specimen comprised PBMCs, sampled before the yellow fever booster vaccination. This chain connects TRBV7-2 to TRBJ2-1; no firm D call. This TCR derives from a man younger than 35 who received the YFV17D yellow fever vaccine. The CDR3 loop reads CASSSQVTEQFF. DNA for the CDR3: TGTGCCAGCAGCTCCCAGGTCACTGAGCAGTTCTTC.